Below, 25 T cell receptor beta chains from the same sample are listed, as sequenced in a study of CXCR3-negative and CXCR3-positive naive CD8 T cells. Study-wide results and caveats: TRB CDR3s were more hydrophobic in CXCR3-positive than in CXCR3-negative naive cells.

Carrying UMI labels, the TRB cDNA libraries were prepared through 5' RACE. TCRdb re-analyzed the 5' RACE reads; it lists each CDR3 protein once, without DNA. The table for this sample gives about 150,000 distinct CDR3 sequences. Their antigens are not known. The material sequenced was naive CXCR3+ CD8+ T cells from blood. Subset described: CD45RO-CCR7+CD27+CD95- naive CD8+ T cells expressing CXCR3 (TNR3+). The receptors were sampled from a human donor in good health. Some clones in this sample may be carry-over from other donors' samples.

The V gene is TRBV5-1, the J gene TRBJ2-3. The CDR3 extends over 16 amino acids. The germline V gene encodes CDR1 SGHRS and CDR2 YFSETQ. Here the CDR3 reads CASSLEAGASADTQYF.

The V and J genes are TRBV7-6 and TRBJ2-1; TCRdb names TRBD2, which stays unverified in the absence of DNA. Germline CDR1 and CDR2: SGHVS and FNYEAQ. This CDR3 is 14 amino acids long. CDR3 sequence reads: CASSSGLEGNEQFF.

CDR3 sequence reads: CSVEPEDVEAFF. The V call is TRBV29-1, the J call TRBJ1-1. This CDR3 has 12 residues. Per the germline V gene, CDR1 is SQVTM and CDR2 is ANQGSEA.

The chain links TRBV29-1 to TRBJ2-7; TCRdb's D gene call, TRBD1, goes unchecked for lack of DNA. From germline, CDR1 is SQVTM and CDR2 ANQGSEA. The CDR3 is made up of 12 amino acids. The CDR3 loop reads CSASTGAYEQYF.

The V call is TRBV20-1, the J call TRBJ2-7; TCRdb's D gene call, TRBD1, goes unchecked for lack of DNA. There are 13 residues in the CDR3. Germline CDR1 is DFQATT and CDR2 is SNEGSKA (reference sequence). The CDR3 loop is CSARGGAGQLLDF.

The chain couples TRBV6-2 or TRBV6-3 to TRBJ2-5; TCRdb's D call of TRBD1 is untestable without DNA. CDR1 is MNHEY and CDR2 is SVGEGT in the germline V gene. This CDR3 is built from 16 residues. The CDR3 sequence is CASSTQRDRGSETQYF.

The CDR3 spells CASSYGQSDSYGYTF. The chain uses TRBV6-5 and TRBJ1-2; TCRdb calls TRBD1, which cannot be checked without DNA. The CDR3 totals 15 residues. In germline, CDR1 is MNHEY, CDR2 SVGAGI.

The chain uses TRBV19 and TRBJ1-1. Germline V CDR1 and CDR2: LNHDA, SQIVND (reference sequence). This CDR3 is built from 15 residues. The CDR3 here is CASLQYGEKNTEAFF.

V and J are TRBV7-9 and TRBJ2-1; with no DNA, the TCRdb D assignment of TRBD1 cannot be verified. The CDR3 spans 12 residues. Germline CDR1 reads SEHNR; CDR2 reads FQNEAQ (reference sequence). The chain's CDR3 is CASSSQGSEQFF.

CDR3 region: CASSILPGDTQYF. The V call is TRBV19, the J call TRBJ2-3; TCRdb picks TRBD1, but there is no DNA to check that call. This CDR3 region has 13 residues. Germline CDR1 is LNHDA and CDR2 is SQIVND (reference sequence).

The genes are TRBV29-1 and TRBJ2-1; TCRdb gives TRBD1 as the D gene, but with no DNA this cannot be confirmed. This CDR3 comprises 13 residues. Germline loops: CDR1 SQVTM, CDR2 ANQGSEA. Here the CDR3 reads CSVENRAWDEQFF.

The chain uses TRBV20-1 and TRBJ1-2. The germline V gene has CDR1 DFQATT and CDR2 SNEGSKA (reference sequence). This CDR3 region has 16 residues. CDR3 residues: CSARATGEGVGYGYTF.

V gene TRBV29-1 combines with J gene TRBJ2-1; without DNA, the TCRdb call of TRBD1 cannot be checked. This CDR3 is 11 amino acids long. Germline CDR1 is SQVTM and CDR2 is ANQGSEA. CDR3 sequence: CSVAPGAEQFF.

V gene TRBV7-9 combines with J gene TRBJ2-7; TCRdb picks TRBD2, but there is no DNA to check that call. This CDR3 region has 15 residues. Germline assignment: CDR1 SEHNR and CDR2 FQNEAQ (reference sequence). CDR3 region: CASSSTRLAGDEQYF.

The V and J genes are TRBV13 and TRBJ2-7. The germline gives CDR1 PRHDT, CDR2 FYEKMQ (reference sequence). The CDR3 is 14 residues long. CDR3 amino acids: CASSLGGSSYEQYF.

CDR3 region: CASSPGRSYEQYF. This sequence joins TRBV5-6 and TRBJ2-7; the D call of TRBD1 rests on TCRdb alone, since no DNA is present to check it. The CDR3 is 13 residues long. CDR1 is SGHDT, CDR2 YYEEEE, per germline.

The chain joins TRBV7-6 to TRBJ2-2; TCRdb's D gene call, TRBD1, goes unchecked for lack of DNA. The CDR3 extends over 15 amino acids. Germline-derived CDR1 and CDR2 are SGHVS and FNYEAQ. The chain's CDR3 is CASSPGEPNTGELFF.

The chain links TRBV11-2 to TRBJ1-1. The CDR3 is made up of 14 amino acids. Per germline, CDR1 SGHAT and CDR2 FQNNGV. Here the CDR3 reads CASTSLVGNTEAFF.

V is TRBV7-9 and J is TRBJ2-7; with no DNA, the TCRdb D assignment of TRBD2 cannot be verified. The CDR3 is made up of 12 amino acids. The germline V gene encodes CDR1 SEHNR and CDR2 FQNEAQ (reference sequence). This chain's CDR3 is CASSQGLGEQYF.

This chain joins TRBV28 and TRBJ1-1. The CDR3 sequence is 14 residues long. In germline, CDR1 is MDHEN, CDR2 SYDVKM. The CDR3 sequence: CASSFMDLNTEAFF.

This sequence joins TRBV25-1 and TRBJ1-2; TCRdb's D call of TRBD1 is untestable without DNA. Germline-derived CDR1 and CDR2 are MGHDK and SYGVNS. This CDR3 is built from 11 residues. The CDR3 is CATSGVGGYTF.

CDR3 amino acids: CSARDNRETQYF. The chain is built from TRBV20-1 and TRBJ2-5; TCRdb names TRBD1, which stays unverified in the absence of DNA. Per the germline V gene, CDR1 is DFQATT and CDR2 is SNEGSKA (reference sequence). The CDR3 consists of 12 residues.

This sequence joins TRBV7-9 and TRBJ2-7; TCRdb's D call of TRBD1 is untestable without DNA. Per the germline V gene, CDR1 is SEHNR and CDR2 is FQNEAQ (reference sequence). This CDR3 has 13 amino acids. The CDR3 sequence: CASSPDPGGEQYF.

J is TRBJ2-2 and V is TRBV6-5; TCRdb's D gene call, TRBD1, goes unchecked for lack of DNA. The V gene's germline CDR1 is MNHEY and CDR2 SVGAGI. The CDR3 runs to 15 residues. CDR3 loop: CASSYRTGENGELFF.

This CDR3 reads CSVPTRGNYGYTF. V gene TRBV29-1 combines with J gene TRBJ1-2; TCRdb's D gene call, TRBD1, goes unchecked for lack of DNA. CDR1 and CDR2 from the germline V gene are SQVTM and ANQGSEA. CDR3 length equals 13 residues.